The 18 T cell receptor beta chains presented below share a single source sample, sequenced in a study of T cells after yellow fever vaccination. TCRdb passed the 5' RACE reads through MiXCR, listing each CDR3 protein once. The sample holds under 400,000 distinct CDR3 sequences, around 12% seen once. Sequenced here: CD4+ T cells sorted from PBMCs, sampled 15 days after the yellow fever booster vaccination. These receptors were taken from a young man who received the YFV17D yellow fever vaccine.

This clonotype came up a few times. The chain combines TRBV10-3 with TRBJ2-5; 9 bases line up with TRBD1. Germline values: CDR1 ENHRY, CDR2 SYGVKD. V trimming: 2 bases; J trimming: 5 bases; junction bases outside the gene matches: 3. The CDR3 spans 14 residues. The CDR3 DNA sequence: TGTGCCATCAGTGAGGCGGACAGGGGTGAGACCCAGTACTTC. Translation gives CAISEADRGETQYF.

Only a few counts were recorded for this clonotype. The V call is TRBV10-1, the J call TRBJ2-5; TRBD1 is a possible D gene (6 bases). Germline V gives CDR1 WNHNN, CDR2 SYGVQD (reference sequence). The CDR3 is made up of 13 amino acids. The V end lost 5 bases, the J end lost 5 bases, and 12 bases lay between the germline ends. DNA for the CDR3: TGCGCCAGCAGTATACAGGGAAGCGAGACCCAGTACTTC. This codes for CASSIQGSETQYF.

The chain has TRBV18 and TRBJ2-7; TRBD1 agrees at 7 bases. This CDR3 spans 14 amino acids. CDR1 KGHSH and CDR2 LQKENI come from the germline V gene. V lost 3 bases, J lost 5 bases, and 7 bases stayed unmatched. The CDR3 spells CASSPTGIPNEQYF. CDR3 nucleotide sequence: TGTGCCAGCTCACCGACAGGGATCCCGAACGAGCAGTACTTC.

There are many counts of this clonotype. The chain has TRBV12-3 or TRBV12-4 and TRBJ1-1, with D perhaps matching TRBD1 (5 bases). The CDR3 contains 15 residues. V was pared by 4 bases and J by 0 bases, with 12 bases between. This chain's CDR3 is CASSSRVPMNTEAFF. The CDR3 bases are TGTGCCAGCAGTTCCAGGGTGCCCATGAACACTGAAGCTTTCTTT.

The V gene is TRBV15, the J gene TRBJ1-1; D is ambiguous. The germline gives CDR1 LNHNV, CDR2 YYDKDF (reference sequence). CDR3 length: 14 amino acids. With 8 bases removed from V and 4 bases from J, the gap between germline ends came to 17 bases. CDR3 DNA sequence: TGTGCCACCCGAGTCCGGGTGGGAAGCACTGAAGCTTTCTTT. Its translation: CATRVRVGSTEAFF.

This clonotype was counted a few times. CDR3 sequence: CASSRDRASEAFF. Here the CDR3 DNA reads TGTGCCAGCAGCCGAGACAGGGCAAGTGAAGCTTTCTTT. This sequence joins TRBV5-5 and TRBJ1-1, with 7 bases fitting TRBD1. V lost 4 bases and J lost 7; bases outside the gene matches: 7. The germline gives CDR1 SGHKS, CDR2 YYEKEE (reference sequence). This CDR3 comprises 13 residues. The variable domain in full, with the rest retrieved from reference TRBV5-5 and TRBJ1-1, is DAGVTQSPTHLIKTRGQQVTLRCSPISGHKSVSWYQQVLGQGPQFIFQYYEKEERGRGNFPDRFSARQFPNYSSELNVNALLLGDSALYLCASSRDRASEAFFGQGTRLTVV.

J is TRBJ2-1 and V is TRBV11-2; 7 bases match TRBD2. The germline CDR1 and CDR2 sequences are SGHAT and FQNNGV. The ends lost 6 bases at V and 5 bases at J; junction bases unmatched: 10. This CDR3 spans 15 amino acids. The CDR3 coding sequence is TGTGCCAGCAGGCCAGGGACTACCCGGGACAATGAGCAGTTCTTC. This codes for CASRPGTTRDNEQFF.

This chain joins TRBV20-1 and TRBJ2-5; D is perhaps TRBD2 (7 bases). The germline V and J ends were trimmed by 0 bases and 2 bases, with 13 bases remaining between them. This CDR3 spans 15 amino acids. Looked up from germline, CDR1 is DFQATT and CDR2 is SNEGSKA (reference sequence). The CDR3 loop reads CSARDGGRGQETQYF. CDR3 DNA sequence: TGCAGTGCTAGAGATGGGGGGAGGGGGCAAGAGACCCAGTACTTC.

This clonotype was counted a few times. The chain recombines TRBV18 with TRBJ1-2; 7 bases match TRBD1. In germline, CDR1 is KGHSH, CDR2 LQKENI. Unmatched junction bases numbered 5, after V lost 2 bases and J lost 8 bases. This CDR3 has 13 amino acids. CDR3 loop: CASSPWDSFGYTF. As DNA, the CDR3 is TGTGCCAGCTCACCATGGGACAGTTTCGGCTACACCTTC.

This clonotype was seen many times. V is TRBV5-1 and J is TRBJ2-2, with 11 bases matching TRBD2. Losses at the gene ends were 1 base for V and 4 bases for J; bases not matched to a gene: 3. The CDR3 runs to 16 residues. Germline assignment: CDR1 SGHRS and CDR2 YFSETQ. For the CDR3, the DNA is TGCGCCAGCAGCTTGAGTCTAGCGGGGGGCACCGGGGAGCTGTTTTTT. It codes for CASSLSLAGGTGELFF.

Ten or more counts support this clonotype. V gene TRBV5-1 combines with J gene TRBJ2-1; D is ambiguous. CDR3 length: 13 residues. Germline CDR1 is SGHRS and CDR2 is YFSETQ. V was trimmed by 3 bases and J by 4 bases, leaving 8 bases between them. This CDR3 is CASSSGFYNEQFF. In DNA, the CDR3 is TGCGCCAGCAGCTCCGGCTTTTACAATGAGCAGTTCTTC.

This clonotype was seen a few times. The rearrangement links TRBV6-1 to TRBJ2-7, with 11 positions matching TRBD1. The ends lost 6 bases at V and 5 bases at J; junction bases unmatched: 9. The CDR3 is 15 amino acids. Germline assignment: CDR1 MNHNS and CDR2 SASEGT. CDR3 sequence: CASRPGQGETHEQYV. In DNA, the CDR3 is TGTGCCAGCAGGCCGGGACAGGGGGAGACCCACGAGCAGTACGTC.

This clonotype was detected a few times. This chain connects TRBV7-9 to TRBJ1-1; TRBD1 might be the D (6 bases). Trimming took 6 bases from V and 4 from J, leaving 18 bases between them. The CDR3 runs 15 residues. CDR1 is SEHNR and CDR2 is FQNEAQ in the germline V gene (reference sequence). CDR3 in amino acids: CASRNGGGAGTEAFF. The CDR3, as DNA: TGTGCCAGCAGGAACGGGGGGGGCGCGGGCACTGAAGCTTTCTTT.

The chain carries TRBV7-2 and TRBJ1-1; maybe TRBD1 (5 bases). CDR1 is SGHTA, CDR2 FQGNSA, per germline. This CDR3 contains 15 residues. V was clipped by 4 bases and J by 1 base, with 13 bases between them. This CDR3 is CASSSGSFQNTEAFF. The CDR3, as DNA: TGTGCCAGCAGCTCAGGGTCGTTTCAGAACACTGAAGCTTTCTTT. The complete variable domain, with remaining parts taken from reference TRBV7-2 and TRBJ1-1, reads GAGVSQSPSNKVTEKGKDVELRCDPISGHTALYWYRQSLGQGLEFLIYFQGNSAPDKSGLPSDRFSAERTGGSVSTLTIQRTQQEDSAVYLCASSSGSFQNTEAFFGQGTRLTVV.

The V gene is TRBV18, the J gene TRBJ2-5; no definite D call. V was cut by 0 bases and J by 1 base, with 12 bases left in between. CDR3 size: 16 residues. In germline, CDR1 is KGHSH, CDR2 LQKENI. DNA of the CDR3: TGTGCCAGCTCACCACCGGGCCTGTTGAGCCAAGAGACCCAGTACTTC. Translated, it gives CASSPPGLLSQETQYF.

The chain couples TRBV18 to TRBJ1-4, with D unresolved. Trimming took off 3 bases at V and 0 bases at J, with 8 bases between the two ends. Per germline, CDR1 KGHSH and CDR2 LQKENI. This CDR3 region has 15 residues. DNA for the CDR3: TGTGCCAGCTCACCGACGGAGACAACTAATGAAAAACTGTTTTTT. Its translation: CASSPTETTNEKLFF. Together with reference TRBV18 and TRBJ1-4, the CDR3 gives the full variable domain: NAGVMQNPRHLVRRRGQEARLRCSPMKGHSHVYWYRQLPEEGLKFMVYLQKENIIDESGMPKERFSAEFPKEGPSILRIQQVVRGDSAAYFCASSPTETTNEKLFFGSGTQLSVL.

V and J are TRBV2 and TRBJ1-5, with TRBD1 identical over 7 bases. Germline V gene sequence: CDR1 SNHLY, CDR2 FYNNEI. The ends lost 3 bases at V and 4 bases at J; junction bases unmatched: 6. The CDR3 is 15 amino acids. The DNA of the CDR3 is TGTGCCAGCAGTGACACACAGGGGTGGAATCAGCCCCAGCATTTT. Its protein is CASSDTQGWNQPQHF.

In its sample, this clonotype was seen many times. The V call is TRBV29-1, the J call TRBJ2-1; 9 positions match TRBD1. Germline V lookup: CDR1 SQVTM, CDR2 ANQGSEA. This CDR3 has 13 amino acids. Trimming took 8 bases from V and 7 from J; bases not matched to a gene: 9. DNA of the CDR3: TGCAGCATGGGACAGGGCAGTCCAAATGAGCAGTTCTTC. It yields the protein CSMGQGSPNEQFF.